The 12 T cell receptor beta chains below all came from one sample that was sequenced in a study of blood T cells in healthy people across ages. Using a J-beta primer mix together with a sample-barcoded 5' primer, a second PCR was run for about 6 to 11 cycles. Via MiXCR, TCRdb re-called the 5' RACE reads, giving one row per CDR3 protein. Of about a million distinct CDR3 sequences listed, about two fifths were seen once; the top ten hold roughly 13%. Material: blood. The receptor source for this set is a man younger than 35 in good health.

In its sample, this clonotype was seen a few times. V usage is TRBV4-2 and J usage is TRBJ1-5; D ambiguous. Germline assignment: CDR1 LGHNA and CDR2 YNFKEQ. This CDR3 has 14 residues. The V end lost 0 bases, the J end lost 5 bases, and 8 bases lay between the germline ends. The CDR3 loop reads CASSQDIRDQPQHF. The CDR3 bases are TGTGCCAGCAGCCAAGATATACGGGATCAGCCCCAGCATTTT.

To note about this clonotype: The junction shows a germline mismatch at one end, possibly a read error. The chain is built from TRBV4-3 and TRBJ2-1; D may be TRBD2 (5 bases). CDR1 is LGHNA and CDR2 is YSLEER in the germline V gene. The CDR3 extends over 14 amino acids. CDR3 DNA sequence: TGCGCCGGCAGCCGTGAGGGTTCCTACAATGAGCAGTTCTTC. Translated: CAGSREGSYNEQFF.

This clonotype was seen only a few times. This chain links TRBV7-2 with TRBJ1-6; TRBD1 agrees at 8 bases. The germline gives CDR1 SGHTA, CDR2 FQGNSA. The CDR3 covers 16 residues. V was pared by 3 bases and J by 3 bases, with 4 bases of the junction left unmatched. The DNA of the CDR3 is TGTGCCAGCAGCTTCGCAGGGGGCTTCTATAATTCACCCCTCCACTTT. This codes for CASSFAGGFYNSPLHF.

This clonotype showed up many times. This chain uses TRBV29-1 with TRBJ1-1, with 7 bases that match TRBD1. There are 12 residues in the CDR3. Germline assignment: CDR1 SQVTM and CDR2 ANQGSEA. Trimming removed 5 bases from V and 4 bases from J; junction bases left unmatched: 4. The CDR3 is CSVPGQSTEAFF. The CDR3 nucleotides are TGCAGCGTTCCGGGACAGAGCACTGAAGCTTTCTTT.

This chain uses TRBV9 with TRBJ1-1; tentatively, D is TRBD1 (5 bases). From germline, CDR1 is SGDLS and CDR2 YYNGEE. The CDR3 is 15 amino acids. V was trimmed by 0 bases and J by 1 base, leaving 10 bases between them. CDR3 coding DNA: TGTGCCAGCAGCGTAGATGGCAGGGAGAACACTGAAGCTTTCTTT. This encodes CASSVDGRENTEAFF.

The CDR3 is CASSLAGGCGYTF. DNA for the CDR3: TGTGCCAGCAGCTTAGCAGGAGGGTGTGGCTACACCTTC. The chain carries TRBV7-9 and TRBJ1-2; unclear D gene. This CDR3 is 13 amino acids long. The germline CDR1 and CDR2 sequences are SEHNR and FQNEAQ (reference sequence). Trimming removed 0 bases at V and 7 bases at J, with 9 bases between.

To note about this clonotype: A much larger clonotype is one base distant, so this may be a read error. The rearrangement links TRBV5-1 to TRBJ2-7; D is uncertain. Trimming left V 3 bases short and J 7 bases short, with 14 bases between. The CDR3 loop spans 13 amino acids. CDR1 and CDR2 from the germline V gene are SGHRS and YFSETQ. The CDR3 loop reads CASSSLPVNEQYF. The CDR3 nucleotides are TGCGCCAGCAGCTCCCTACCCGTTAATGAGCAGTACTTC. Based on the CDR3 plus reference TRBV5-1 and TRBJ2-7, the full variable domain is KAGVTQTPRYLIKTRGQQVTLSCSPISGHRSVSWYQQTPGQGLQFLFEYFSETQRNKGNFPGRFSGRQFSNSRSEMNVSTLELGDSALYLCASSSLPVNEQYFGPGTRLTVT.

CDR3 sequence: CASSQELALSYEQYF. The CDR3 DNA reads TGTGCCAGCAGCCAAGAACTAGCGCTTTCCTACGAGCAGTACTTC. This chain uses TRBV3-1 with TRBJ2-7; 7 nucleotides match TRBD2. Trimming cost V 0 bases and J 1 base; bases outside gene matches: 3. Germline V CDR1 and CDR2: LGHDT, YNNKEL (reference sequence). This CDR3 is built from 15 residues.

This clonotype was seen a handful of times. The chain uses TRBV20-1 and TRBJ2-7; D unclear. V was shortened by 1 base and J by 2 bases, with 15 bases between the two germline ends. The CDR3 consists of 15 residues. The germline gives CDR1 DFQATT, CDR2 SNEGSKA (reference sequence). The CDR3 coding sequence is TGCAGTGCTAGAGCGCCGAACACTGTAACCTACGAGCAGTACTTC. It translates to CSARAPNTVTYEQYF.

The rearrangement joins TRBV2 to TRBJ1-2; no firm D call. There are 12 residues in the CDR3. The V gene lost 6 bases and the J gene lost 7 bases, with 12 bases spanning the gap. Germline CDR1 SNHLY, CDR2 FYNNEI. This chain's CDR3 is CASREIPGGYTF. CDR3 sequence (DNA): TGTGCCAGCAGGGAAATTCCGGGTGGCTACACCTTC.

This clonotype was counted a few times. The chain is built from TRBV12-3 or TRBV12-4 and TRBJ1-2, with 7 bases lining up with TRBD1. The CDR3 runs 14 residues. The V segment lost 6 bases and the J segment 8 bases; nucleotides outside the gene matches: 12. The CDR3 reads CASSPSTGQGGYTF. The CDR3 DNA reads as TGTGCCAGCAGCCCATCGACAGGGCAGGGAGGCTACACCTTC.

The table lists this clonotype with a few counts. J is TRBJ1-1 and V is TRBV7-9; D ambiguous. V lost 5 bases and J 4 bases, leaving 8 bases between the germline ends. Germline assignment: CDR1 SEHNR and CDR2 FQNEAQ (reference sequence). CDR3 length equals 12 residues. This CDR3 reads CASSRGLTEAFF. Here the CDR3 DNA reads TGTGCCAGCAGCCGAGGCCTCACTGAAGCTTTCTTT.